These 13 T cell receptor beta chains were sequenced from one sample in a study of cytomegalovirus exposure and HLA in healthy donors. 13 Jbeta primers and 60 Vbeta primers were used for the PCR. TCRdb's copy holds only in-frame clones and misses some; the assay was immunoSEQ multiplex PCR. The sample consists of 95,000 to 100,000 clones, approximately 85% of them appearing once. Sequenced input: PBMCs. The receptor source for this set is a man aged 25-40 years in good health and CMV-seronegative.

The V and J genes are TRBV6-5 and TRBJ2-2; 8 bases are a match to TRBD2. With V trimmed by 4 bases and J by 9 bases, 10 bases remained unmatched. In germline, CDR1 is MNHEY, CDR2 SVGAGI. The CDR3 has 15 residues. This chain's CDR3 is CASSSAGDGLRELFF. In nucleotides, the CDR3 is TGTGCCAGCAGTTCAGCGGGAGATGGACTCAGGGAGCTGTTTTTT.

This clone has just one count. The rearrangement joins TRBV2 to TRBJ1-3, with 7 bases that match TRBD1. Germline lookup yields CDR1 SNHLY and CDR2 FYNNEI. The CDR3 runs 15 residues. V was clipped by 5 bases and J by 4 bases; unmatched bases: 8. The CDR3 sequence: CASSSDRVRGNTIYF. The DNA of the CDR3 is TGTGCCAGCAGTTCCGACAGGGTTAGGGGAAACACCATATATTTT.

The chain carries TRBV9 and TRBJ2-1; the match to TRBD2 covers 15 bases. The germline CDR1 and CDR2 sequences are SGDLS and YYNGEE. The CDR3 totals 15 residues. With 4 bases clipped from V and 8 bases from J, the junction kept 4 bases outside the gene matches. CDR3 amino acids: CASSPGTSGGHEQFF. The CDR3 DNA is TGTGCCAGCAGCCCAGGGACTAGCGGGGGGCATGAGCAGTTCTTC.

This chain links TRBV5-1 with TRBJ2-5; D may be TRBD2 (7 bases). The CDR3 runs 13 residues. Trimming removed 3 bases at V and 5 bases at J, with 11 bases between. The germline V gene has CDR1 SGHRS and CDR2 YFSETQ. The CDR3 region has the DNA TGCGCCAGCAGCTGGGGGGGCAGGGAGACCCAGTACTTC. Its translation: CASSWGGRETQYF.

The rearrangement uses TRBV10-3 and TRBJ2-5, with D perhaps TRBD2 (5 bases). Deletions cut 4 bases from V and 3 bases from J, with 9 bases between. Looked up from germline, CDR1 is ENHRY and CDR2 is SYGVKD. The CDR3 has 13 amino acids. CDR3 residues: CAISGTSEETQYF. In DNA form, the CDR3 reads TGTGCCATCAGTGGGACTTCAGAAGAGACCCAGTACTTC.

The chain recombines TRBV5-4 with TRBJ2-3; perhaps TRBD2 as D (6 bases). The CDR3 length is 15 residues. The V end was cut by 4 bases, the J end by 6 bases, with 18 bases between. Germline CDR1 SGHNT, CDR2 YYREEE (reference sequence). The DNA of the CDR3 is TGTGCCAGCAGCCTAAGGCGGGAAGCTAGTGATACGCAGTATTTT. It translates to CASSLRREASDTQYF.

The V and J genes are TRBV27 and TRBJ2-7, with 10 bases matching TRBD1. After removal of 5 bases from V and 5 bases from J, the junction contained 3 bases not matched to a gene. Germline values: CDR1 MNHEY, CDR2 SMNVEV (reference sequence). The CDR3 runs to 13 residues. In nucleotides, the CDR3 is TGTGCCAGCAGTCAGGGACAGGGGAACGAGCAGTACTTC. Translated, it gives CASSQGQGNEQYF.

V gene TRBV5-1 combines with J gene TRBJ2-7; D remains unclear. V was clipped by 4 bases and J by 2 bases, with 4 bases between them. CDR1 is SGHRS, CDR2 YFSETQ, per germline. CDR3 size: 11 residues. Here the CDR3 reads CASSGTYEQYF. Here the CDR3 DNA reads TGCGCCAGCAGCGGCACCTACGAGCAGTACTTC. Using reference TRBV5-1 and TRBJ2-7 for the parts outside the CDR3, the full variable domain is KAGVTQTPRYLIKTRGQQVTLSCSPISGHRSVSWYQQTPGQGLQFLFEYFSETQRNKGNFPGRFSGRQFSNSRSEMNVSTLELGDSALYLCASSGTYEQYFGPGTRLTVT.

The chain joins TRBV7-2 to TRBJ2-7; D is perhaps TRBD1 (6 bases). The CDR3 is 14 amino acids. V lost 5 bases, J lost 5 bases, and 16 bases lay in between. CDR1 SGHTA and CDR2 FQGNSA come from the germline V gene. CDR3 DNA: TGTGCCAGCAGCCAACAGGGCGGTGGAGACGAGCAGTACTTC. As protein: CASSQQGGGDEQYF.

This clone was picked up a small number of times. V gene TRBV27 combines with J gene TRBJ1-2, with D possibly TRBD1 on 6 matching bases. V gave up 5 bases and J gave up 4 bases, with 17 bases separating them. Germline V gene sequence: CDR1 MNHEY, CDR2 SMNVEV (reference sequence). CDR3 length: 15 amino acids. This CDR3 is CASSVARTALYGYTF. CDR3 nucleotide sequence: TGTGCCAGCAGTGTCGCCCGGACAGCTCTCTATGGCTACACCTTC.

The chain has TRBV18 and TRBJ2-2; 12 nucleotides align to TRBD2. CDR3 length: 16 residues. From germline, CDR1 is KGHSH and CDR2 LQKENI. V shed 4 bases, J shed 3 bases, and the junction held 3 bases outside the gene matches. In DNA, the CDR3 is TGTGCCAGCTCACGAGGACTAGCGGGGTACACCGGGGAGCTGTTTTTT. The encoded protein is CASSRGLAGYTGELFF.

This chain's CDR3 is CASTQRQAANTGELFF. As DNA, the CDR3 is TGTGCCAGCACACAAAGACAGGCCGCGAACACCGGGGAGCTGTTTTTT. V usage is TRBV6-6 and J usage is TRBJ2-2; the D gene is possibly TRBD1 (6 bases). The germline V and J ends were trimmed by 7 bases and 0 bases, with 15 bases remaining between them. The CDR3 covers 16 residues. The V gene's germline CDR1 is MNHNY and CDR2 SVGAGI (reference sequence).

The chain employs TRBV21-1 and TRBJ2-5; the DNA was not compared with TRBD1, the D call given in the table. TRBV21-1 is deemed a pseudogene. This CDR3 contains 15 residues. CDR3 in amino acids: CASSQERQGAETQYF. DNA for the CDR3: TGTGCCAGCAGCCAGGAGAGGCAGGGGGCAGAGACCCAGTACTTC.